The 2 T cell receptor beta chains presented below share a single source sample, sequenced in a study of T cells in Graves' hyperthyroidism and ophthalmopathy. What was amplified from RNA transcripts were TCR beta CDR3 regions. HTBI primers drove first-round RT-PCR of the TCR CDR3. MiXCR, run by TCRdb on the multiplex PCR reads, gives a single entry per CDR3 protein. The top ten clones hold 7.8% of a sample with about 290,000 distinct CDR3 sequences, about an eighth of them seen once. The sample taken for sequencing was blood. Every receptor here comes from a woman in her 30s with Graves' hyperthyroidism that later progressed to Graves' ophthalmopathy.

The CDR3 sequence: CASRQNSGQGSYEQYF. As DNA, the CDR3 is TGCGCCAGCAGACAAAATTCGGGACAGGGCTCCTACGAGCAGTACTTC. This rearrangement joins TRBV4-1 to TRBJ2-7; 9 bases are a match to TRBD1. Germline V gives CDR1 MGHRA, CDR2 YSYEKL. V lost 6 bases and J lost 0; bases outside the gene matches: 9. This CDR3 has 16 residues.

This clonotype was seen repeatedly, ten times or more. This chain uses TRBV3-1 with TRBJ1-1; D unclear. The CDR3 is made up of 16 amino acids. The germline gives CDR1 LGHDT, CDR2 YNNKEL (reference sequence). The germline V and J ends were trimmed by 0 bases and 3 bases, with 14 bases remaining between them. CDR3 nucleotides: TGTGCCAGCAGCCAAGACCCACGGGAATTCTACACTGAAGCTTTCTTT. Protein sequence: CASSQDPREFYTEAFF.